Sequencing of this T cell receptor (beta chain) was carried out in a study of blood T cell repertoires in COVID-19. Across the whole study: Samples of COVID-19 (acute and convalescent) were obtained from the United States, Italy and Spain.

Participant age was roughly 18 to 95 years, and participants resided in approximately 25 US areas. Germline V lookup: CDR1 MNHEY, CDR2 SMNVEV (reference sequence). The CDR3 is 14 residues long. V lost 4 bases, J lost 4 bases, and 10 bases lay in between. The table came from immunoSEQ multiplex PCR; TCRdb's copy has only in-frame clones and leaves some out. Of about 220,000 clones listed, approximately 80% are singletons. The clonotype was recovered from a woman aged 60 to 75 who had recovered from COVID-19. The chain carries TRBV27 and TRBJ2-2; D remains ambiguous. Sequenced input: PBMCs or T cells enriched from blood (not recorded which). The CDR3 spells CASSSRTATGELFF. CDR3 in DNA: TGTGCCAGCAGTTCTAGAACGGCCACCGGGGAGCTGTTTTTT.